Following are 30 T cell receptor beta chains from one sample sequenced in a study of beta chain features in type 1 diabetes. Reverse transcribing all isolated RNA meant expressed TCRB transcripts were sequenced. Clones were sequenced by immunoSEQ multiplex PCR, and TCRdb holds only the in-frame ones, with some missing. The sample shows roughly 240,000 clones, roughly 15% of them seen only once. The sample taken for sequencing was naive CD4+ T cells from blood. These receptors were collected from a woman in her forties in good health.

J is TRBJ2-2 and V is TRBV5-1, with D possibly TRBD2 on 6 matching bases. Germline CDR1 reads SGHRS; CDR2 reads YFSETQ. V lost 3 bases to trimming and J lost 4 bases, with 13 bases between them. The CDR3 is 15 residues long. The CDR3 coding sequence is TGCGCCAGCAGCTGGAAGGCTAGCGTCACCGGGGAGCTGTTTTTT. Translated: CASSWKASVTGELFF. Drawing the rest from reference TRBV5-1 and TRBJ2-2, the complete variable domain is KAGVTQTPRYLIKTRGQQVTLSCSPISGHRSVSWYQQTPGQGLQFLFEYFSETQRNKGNFPGRFSGRQFSNSRSEMNVSTLELGDSALYLCASSWKASVTGELFFGEGSRLTVL.

The V call is TRBV9, the J call TRBJ2-1; 11 nucleotides align to TRBD1. J gave up 5 bases and V 4 bases, and 5 bases lay outside the gene matches. Germline lookup yields CDR1 SGDLS and CDR2 YYNGEE. The CDR3 spans 15 residues. CDR3 nucleotides: TGTGCCAGCAGCTATGGGACAGGGGGAAACAATGAGCAGTTCTTC. Its translation: CASSYGTGGNNEQFF. Based on the CDR3 plus reference TRBV9 and TRBJ2-1, the full variable domain is DSGVTQTPKHLITATGQRVTLRCSPRSGDLSVYWYQQSLDQGLQFLIQYYNGEERAKGNILERFSAQQFPDLHSELNLSSLELGDSALYFCASSYGTGGNNEQFFGPGTRLTVL.

This clone has more than one count but fewer than ten. CDR3 bases: TGTGCCAGCAGCTTAGATCAGCGGGGGAGCCAAGAGACCCAGTACTTC. It encodes CASSLDQRGSQETQYF. V is TRBV7-2 and J is TRBJ2-5, with 8 nucleotides matching TRBD2. CDR1 SGHTA and CDR2 FQGNSA come from the germline V gene. The length of the CDR3 is 16 residues. Germline trimming cut 1 base from V and 1 base from J; bases unmatched to any gene: 5.

V is TRBV7-2 and J is TRBJ2-7; 9 bases match TRBD2. Germline V gene lookup returns CDR1 SGHTA and CDR2 FQGNSA. The V segment lost 5 bases and the J segment 6 bases; nucleotides outside the gene matches: 8. This CDR3 has 14 residues. The CDR3 DNA sequence: TGTGCCAGCAGCGGGGCTAGCGGGGCCCTCGAGCAGTACTTC. Protein product: CASSGASGALEQYF.

The V gene is TRBV9, the J gene TRBJ2-7, with TRBD1 identical over 12 bases. The CDR3 consists of 16 residues. Trimming removed 1 base from V and 5 bases from J; junction bases left unmatched: 7. Germline V gene lookup returns CDR1 SGDLS and CDR2 YYNGEE. The CDR3 DNA is TGTGCCAGCAGCGTAAGGGGGGACAGGGGGCTGAACGAGCAGTACTTC. Translating it yields CASSVRGDRGLNEQYF.

This clone was found a few times. The rearrangement joins TRBV5-1 to TRBJ1-6; no clear D gene. V shed 4 bases and J shed 9 bases, with 14 bases lying between them. The CDR3 has 14 amino acids. CDR1 is SGHRS, CDR2 YFSETQ, per germline. This CDR3 is CASSLGSGGSPLHF. The CDR3 coding sequence is TGCGCCAGCAGCCTTGGGTCAGGAGGTTCACCCCTCCACTTT.

The rearrangement uses TRBV7-9 and TRBJ1-4, with D possibly being TRBD1 (5 bases). This CDR3 spans 16 amino acids. The V gene's germline CDR1 is SEHNR and CDR2 FQNEAQ (reference sequence). The germline V and J ends were trimmed by 8 bases and 0 bases, with 16 bases remaining between them. CDR3 sequence (DNA): TGTGCCAGCCAGACGGGTAGGGGTTCAACTAATGAAAAACTGTTTTTT. Protein: CASQTGRGSTNEKLFF.

This clone was counted once. The chain joins TRBV6-5 to TRBJ1-4, with 7 bases that match TRBD1. Germline V gene sequence: CDR1 MNHEY, CDR2 SVGAGI. This CDR3 is built from 14 residues. J gave up 7 bases and V 0 bases, and 2 bases lay outside the gene matches. The chain's CDR3 is CASSYSTGTEKLFF. The CDR3, as DNA: TGTGCCAGCAGTTACTCGACAGGGACTGAAAAACTGTTTTTT.

The chain employs TRBV5-1 and TRBJ2-2; a possible D gene is TRBD2 (6 bases). The germline V gene has CDR1 SGHRS and CDR2 YFSETQ. The CDR3 is made up of 15 amino acids. V was cut by 4 bases and J by 2 bases, with 12 bases left in between. The CDR3: CASSAGLVNTGELFF. CDR3 in DNA: TGCGCCAGCAGCGCGGGACTCGTTAACACCGGGGAGCTGTTTTTT.

This clone was detected only a few times. This sequence joins TRBV5-1 and TRBJ2-7, with a weak D call TRBD1 (6 bases). The germline V gene encodes CDR1 SGHRS and CDR2 YFSETQ. Trimming cost V 3 bases and J 0 bases, with 13 bases left between them. This CDR3 comprises 15 residues. The CDR3 spells CASSSWTVSSYEQYF. CDR3 DNA: TGCGCCAGCAGCTCCTGGACAGTGAGCTCCTACGAGCAGTACTTC.

Ten or more counts support this clone. The gene calls are TRBV4-3 and TRBJ1-6; 7 nucleotides match TRBD1. Germline assignment: CDR1 LGHNA and CDR2 YSLEER. The CDR3 is made up of 17 amino acids. V lost 1 base to trimming and J lost 11 bases; unmatched junction nucleotides: 14. The CDR3 bases are TGCGCCAGCAGCCAAGCTGCCCCTAGACAGGGAAAGGCACCCCTCCACTTT. Translating it yields CASSQAAPRQGKAPLHF.

The rearrangement links TRBV9 to TRBJ1-2; 8 bases are a match to TRBD1. The CDR3 spans 17 residues. CDR1 is SGDLS, CDR2 YYNGEE, per germline. With V trimmed by 0 bases and J by 0 bases, 7 bases remained unmatched. CDR3 sequence reads: CASSVGVGQGANYGYTF. Written as DNA, the CDR3 is TGTGCCAGCAGCGTAGGGGTCGGACAGGGCGCTAACTATGGCTACACCTTC. The full variable domain, in which reference TRBV9 and TRBJ1-2 provide the parts outside the CDR3, is DSGVTQTPKHLITATGQRVTLRCSPRSGDLSVYWYQQSLDQGLQFLIQYYNGEERAKGNILERFSAQQFPDLHSELNLSSLELGDSALYFCASSVGVGQGANYGYTFGSGTRLTVV.

Only a few counts were recorded for this clone. V usage is TRBV6-5 and J usage is TRBJ1-6; TRBD1 aligns across 11 bases. Germline V gene lookup returns CDR1 MNHEY and CDR2 SVGAGI. The ends lost 6 bases at V and 2 bases at J; junction bases unmatched: 0. This CDR3 is built from 15 residues. CDR3 protein: CASRGQGAYNSPLHF. DNA of the CDR3: TGTGCCAGCAGGGGACAGGGGGCCTATAATTCACCCCTCCACTTT.

This clone was seen a handful of times. The V and J genes are TRBV7-9 and TRBJ1-5, with 8 nucleotides matching TRBD1. Losses at the gene ends were 2 bases for V and 5 bases for J; bases not matched to a gene: 5. The CDR3 is made up of 15 amino acids. Germline-derived CDR1 and CDR2 are SEHNR and FQNEAQ (reference sequence). Here the CDR3 reads CASSLTGGADQPQHF. CDR3 DNA sequence: TGTGCCAGCAGCTTAACAGGGGGGGCGGATCAGCCCCAGCATTTT.

V gene TRBV6-6 combines with J gene TRBJ1-2; D uncertain. Germline CDR1 is MNHNY and CDR2 is SVGAGI (reference sequence). V was cut by 3 bases and J by 2 bases, with 7 bases left in between. The CDR3 consists of 13 residues. CDR3 region: CASSYARNYGYTF. The CDR3 DNA reads as TGTGCCAGCAGTTATGCCAGAAACTATGGCTACACCTTC.

The V and J genes are TRBV6-4 and TRBJ2-1; 8 nucleotides agree with TRBD2. The CDR3 contains 15 residues. Unmatched junction bases numbered 8, after V lost 6 bases and J lost 4 bases. Germline lookup yields CDR1 MRHNA and CDR2 SNTAGT. This CDR3 is CASRAGADGYNEQFF. Written as DNA, the CDR3 is TGTGCCAGCAGAGCGGGGGCCGATGGGTACAATGAGCAGTTCTTC.

V and J are TRBV28 and TRBJ2-7, with TRBD2 identical over 8 bases. Unmatched junction bases numbered 8, after V lost 3 bases and J lost 4 bases. The germline V gene has CDR1 MDHEN and CDR2 SYDVKM. This CDR3 has 15 amino acids. In DNA, the CDR3 is TGTGCCAGCAGTTTGGGGACTAGTAAATGGTACGAGCAGTACTTC. This codes for CASSLGTSKWYEQYF.

For this clone: Lacking the conserved final phenylalanine or tryptophan, this CDR3 likely reflects a read error. It is unclear where the CDR3 begins or ends on the DNA, so no DNA is shown, and the CDR3 is as TCRdb lists it. The chain couples TRBV12-1 to TRBJ2-7; the table assigns TRBD2, which was not confirmed against the DNA. TRBV12-1 is assigned pseudogene status. The CDR3 is 17 amino acids long, termini counted. CDR3 sequence: CASSFAVTSGGRMADSA.

This rearrangement joins TRBV5-1 to TRBJ2-1; tentatively, D is TRBD1 (5 bases). The CDR3 sequence is 16 residues long. Germline-derived CDR1 and CDR2 are SGHRS and YFSETQ. V shed 3 bases and J shed 0 bases, with 13 bases lying between them. The CDR3 sequence: CASSSKGPSSYNEQFF. Here the CDR3 DNA reads TGCGCCAGCAGCTCCAAGGGGCCTAGCTCCTACAATGAGCAGTTCTTC.

J is TRBJ2-7 and V is TRBV19; 7 bases agree with TRBD2. The CDR3 length is 15 residues. Per the germline V gene, CDR1 is LNHDA and CDR2 is SQIVND (reference sequence). The V segment lost 5 bases and the J segment 2 bases; nucleotides outside the gene matches: 9. The chain's CDR3 is CASSFRGVAPYEQYF. The CDR3 DNA is TGTGCCAGTAGTTTTCGGGGGGTTGCCCCCTACGAGCAGTACTTC.

The DNA for the CDR3 is TGTGCCAGCAATCGGGTTTCACTCTACGAGCAGTACTTC. This gives the protein CASNRVSLYEQYF. The chain is built from TRBV2 and TRBJ2-7; D is undetermined. Germline CDR1 reads SNHLY; CDR2 reads FYNNEI. The CDR3 is 13 residues long. With 7 bases removed from V and 3 bases from J, the gap between germline ends came to 13 bases.

Only a few counts were recorded for this clone. The chain uses TRBV7-2 and TRBJ2-3; D perhaps matches TRBD2 (6 bases). With 1 base removed from V and 2 bases from J, the gap between germline ends came to 7 bases. The CDR3 has 14 residues. The germline V gene encodes CDR1 SGHTA and CDR2 FQGNSA. Written as DNA, the CDR3 is TGTGCCAGCAGCTTAGGGGGGGACACAGATACGCAGTATTTT. The encoded protein is CASSLGGDTDTQYF.

The chain combines TRBV18 with TRBJ2-7; TRBD2 might be the D (7 bases). The V and J ends lost 4 bases and 2 bases respectively, with 24 bases between them. Germline loops: CDR1 KGHSH, CDR2 LQKENI. The CDR3 is 18 residues long. Written as DNA, the CDR3 is TGTGCCAGCTCACGACTCGCGGGGGCCACCGCCTCAGCCTACGAGCAGTACTTC. Its translation is CASSRLAGATASAYEQYF.

This clone has just a few counts. V and J are TRBV5-1 and TRBJ2-1, with D perhaps matching TRBD1 (5 bases). This CDR3 contains 15 residues. Germline CDR1 reads SGHRS; CDR2 reads YFSETQ. Trimming cost V 6 bases and J 6 bases, with 19 bases left between them. The CDR3 here is CASTPTASYPNEQFF. In nucleotides, the CDR3 is TGCGCCAGCACCCCGACAGCGTCCTACCCCAATGAGCAGTTCTTC.

V and J are TRBV5-4 and TRBJ1-1; TRBD1 matches at 11 bases. In germline, CDR1 is SGHNT, CDR2 YYREEE (reference sequence). The CDR3 length is 15 residues. Trimming took 2 bases from V and 5 from J; bases not matched to a gene: 5. DNA of the CDR3: TGTGCCAGCAGCTTAACCGGGACAGGGGGTACTGAAGCTTTCTTT. Translation gives CASSLTGTGGTEAFF.

The V gene is TRBV9, the J gene TRBJ1-6; unclear D gene. Trimming pared 5 bases from V and 7 bases from J, leaving 16 bases between. This CDR3 is built from 15 residues. Germline V gene lookup returns CDR1 SGDLS and CDR2 YYNGEE. The CDR3 DNA follows: TGTGCCAGCAGGGCCCCCGGGAGGGAAAATTCACCCCTCCACTTT. Translated, it gives CASRAPGRENSPLHF.

This sequence joins TRBV29-1 and TRBJ2-7, with TRBD2 identical over 12 bases. The CDR3 length is 14 residues. CDR1 is SQVTM and CDR2 is ANQGSEA in the germline V gene. V lost 4 bases and J lost 4; bases outside the gene matches: 5. The chain's CDR3 is CSVGETSGRYEQYF. The CDR3 DNA reads TGCAGCGTTGGCGAAACTAGCGGGAGGTACGAGCAGTACTTC.

The rearrangement joins TRBV10-3 to TRBJ2-3; 10 positions agree with TRBD2. This CDR3 is built from 14 residues. The J segment lost 2 bases and the V segment lost 10 bases, leaving 6 bases of the junction unmatched. Germline CDR1 is ENHRY and CDR2 is SYGVKD. CDR3 DNA: TGTGCCACCGCGCTAGCGGGAGCCACAGATACGCAGTATTTT. Translated: CATALAGATDTQYF.

The V call is TRBV20-1, the J call TRBJ2-3; 7 nucleotides agree with TRBD2. The germline V gene encodes CDR1 DFQATT and CDR2 SNEGSKA (reference sequence). Trimming cost V 4 bases and J 5 bases; bases outside gene matches: 0. The CDR3 is 11 residues long. The CDR3 nucleotides read TGCAGTGCTACGGGGGGAGATACGCAGTATTTT. It specifies CSATGGDTQYF.

This chain uses TRBV6-4 with TRBJ2-7; TRBD2 is a possible D gene (6 bases). Trimming cost V 2 bases and J 1 base, with 15 bases left between them. The CDR3 is 16 amino acids. CDR1 MRHNA and CDR2 SNTAGT come from the germline V gene. The CDR3 loop reads CASSDPRGVESYEQYF. The CDR3 DNA sequence: TGTGCCAGCAGTGACCCCCGCGGGGTAGAGTCCTACGAGCAGTACTTC.